The following is a T cell receptor beta chain sequence with its context. Its target is not known. This sample is part of a study of cytomegalovirus exposure and HLA in healthy donors. The PCR ran on 60 Vbeta and 13 Jbeta primers. The protocol was immunoSEQ multiplex PCR, while the TCRdb copy is restricted to in-frame clones and leaves out a portion. This repertoire shows over 200,000 clones, 85% found once; its top ten account for 1.3%. CDR1 is KGHSH, CDR2 LQKENI, per germline. The CDR3 runs to 14 residues. V trimming: 6 bases; J trimming: 6 bases; junction bases outside the gene matches: 8. Whole-study findings and limits: In a later analysis, DRB1 alleles had the most associated TCRs; HLA-C alleles the fewest. A later analysis appeared to link common viral pathogens to several of the most significant clusters.

The chain uses TRBV18 and TRBJ1-1, with TRBD1 matching 9 bases. The material sequenced was PBMCs. The clonotype was recovered from a human donor in good health. Here the CDR3 reads CASSRDRDTAEAFF. The DNA of the CDR3 is TGTGCCAGCTCCCGGGACAGGGATACCGCTGAAGCTTTCTTT.